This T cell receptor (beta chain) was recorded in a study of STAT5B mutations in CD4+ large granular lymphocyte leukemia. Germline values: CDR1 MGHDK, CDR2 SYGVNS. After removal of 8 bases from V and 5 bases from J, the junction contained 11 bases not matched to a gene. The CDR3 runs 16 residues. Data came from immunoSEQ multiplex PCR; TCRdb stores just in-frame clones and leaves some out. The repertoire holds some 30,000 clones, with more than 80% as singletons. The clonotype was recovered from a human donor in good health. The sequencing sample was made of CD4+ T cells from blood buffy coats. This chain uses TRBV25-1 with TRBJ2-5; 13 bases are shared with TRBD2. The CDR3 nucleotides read TGTGCCAGCTTTGCCCCACTAGCGGGAGGGCTGGAGACCCAGTACTTC. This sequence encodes CASFAPLAGGLETQYF. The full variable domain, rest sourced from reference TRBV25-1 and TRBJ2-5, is EADIYQTPRYLVIGTGKKITLECSQTMGHDKMYWYQQDPGMELHLIHYSYGVNSTEKGDLSSESTVSRIRTEHFPLTLESARPSHTSQYLCASFAPLAGGLETQYFGPGTRLLVL.